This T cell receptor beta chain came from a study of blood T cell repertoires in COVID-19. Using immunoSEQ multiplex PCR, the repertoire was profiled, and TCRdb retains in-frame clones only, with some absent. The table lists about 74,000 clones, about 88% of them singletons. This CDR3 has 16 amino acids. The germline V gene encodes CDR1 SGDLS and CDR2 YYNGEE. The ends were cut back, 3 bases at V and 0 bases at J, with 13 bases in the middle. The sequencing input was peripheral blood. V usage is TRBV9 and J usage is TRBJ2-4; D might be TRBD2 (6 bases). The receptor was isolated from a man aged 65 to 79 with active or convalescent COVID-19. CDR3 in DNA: TGTGCCAGCAGCGCGCGGGACGGCCTAGCCAAAAACATTCAGTACTTC. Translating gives CASSARDGLAKNIQYF.